This TCR beta chain was observed in a study of a mutant IDH1 vaccine in newly diagnosed glioma. At the level of the study: Vaccination started 4-6 weeks after radiotherapy alone, or with temozolomide cycles. Treatment recipients were roughly 62% male and about 40% female, and their mean age was about 40 years.

Time point specified: week 5, during vaccination. Topical imiquimod was applied with each vaccine dose, which held 300 ug of mutant IDH1 20-mer peptide. Overall study findings and caveats: Immune responses induced by vaccination arose in 93.3% of the patients.

Germline V CDR1 and CDR2: MNHEY, SVGAGI. The CDR3 consists of 15 residues. V was cut by 10 bases and J by 6 bases, with 19 bases left in between. Profiled with immunoSEQ multiplex PCR; TCRdb holds only in-frame clones, not every one. The sample includes about 26,000 clones, more than 60% of them seen just once. This clone was picked up one time. Its cognate antigen is unknown. The chain links TRBV6-5 to TRBJ1-6; possible D gene TRBD1, 6 bases. This clonotype was sampled from a man aged 35 to 55 with glioma. Some clones in this sample may be carry-over from other donors' samples. The sample in question was PBMCs, obtained from a glioma patient whose treatment included an IDH1 peptide vaccine. The CDR3 nucleotides read TGTGCCACCCTTCCCCTGGGGGGGGCTAATTCACCCCTCCACTTT. Residues: CATLPLGGANSPLHF.